This T cell receptor beta chain was sequenced for a study of beta chain features in type 1 diabetes. As for the study in general: Age and gender were similar between patients and healthy donors, as were cell yields.

Per the germline V gene, CDR1 is MDHEN and CDR2 is SYDVKM. V lost 7 bases and J lost 1; bases outside the gene matches: 6. The CDR3 is 14 amino acids. Sequenced material consisted of expressed TCRB transcripts (all of the isolated RNA was reverse transcribed). TCRdb keeps only in-frame clones here, not all; method: immunoSEQ multiplex PCR. The sample lists about 160,000 clones, roughly 10% occurring once. Study observations and caveats: Type 1 diabetes patients had TCRB CDR3s that were shorter (moderately but significantly so) in all four CD4+ subsets. Within patients, naive, central memory and Treg TCRB repertoires seemed more similar than within healthy donors.

As concerns this clone: Antigen specificity is unknown.

The receptor comes from a woman younger than 45 with type 1 diabetes. The specimen sequenced was central memory CD4+ T cells from blood. The rearrangement uses TRBV28 and TRBJ1-1, with 7 bases lining up with TRBD1. Written as DNA, the CDR3 is TGTGCCAGCACCGACGGACAGGCGAACACTGAAGCTTTCTTT. This sequence encodes CASTDGQANTEAFF.